What follows are 12 T cell receptor beta chains derived from one specimen sequenced in a study of blood T cells in healthy people across ages. Primers used in a second PCR of roughly 6 to 11 cycles were a sample-barcoded 5' primer and a J-beta primer mix. Each CDR3 protein gets one entry after TCRdb re-called the 5' RACE reads with MiXCR. The sample lists around 500,000 distinct CDR3 sequences, about 29% occurring once. The same data also contributed to another study, on T cells of mothers and their children.

Sample: blood. The receptors come from a boy younger than 10 in good health.

The CDR3 DNA reads as TGTGCCAGCAGCCTTCCGCATGCGGGGGGTCGAGAGACCCAGTACTTC. It is translated as CASSLPHAGGRETQYF. The V gene is TRBV3-1, the J gene TRBJ2-5; TRBD2 matches 8 bases. The CDR3 runs 16 residues. Germline CDR1 LGHDT, CDR2 YNNKEL (reference sequence). V lost 4 bases and J lost 4; bases outside the gene matches: 11.

The CDR3 nucleotides read TGTGCCAGCAGCTTAGTTGTGAGCTCCTACGAGCAGTACTTC. It encodes CASSLVVSSYEQYF. The chain carries TRBV7-8 and TRBJ2-7; D is unclear. The CDR3 is 14 amino acids. Germline lookup yields CDR1 SGHVS and CDR2 FQNEAQ. V lost 1 base and J lost 0, with 7 bases in between.

This clonotype occurred a few times. The chain uses TRBV6-2 or TRBV6-3 and TRBJ2-3; either TRBD1 or TRBD2 may supply D (5 bases each). This CDR3 comprises 12 residues. V was pared by 2 bases and J by 8 bases, with 8 bases between. Looked up from germline, CDR1 is MNHEY and CDR2 is SVGEGT. The CDR3 DNA is TGTGCCAGCAGTTACGAGGGGATTACGCAGTATTTT. Protein: CASSYEGITQYF.

As for this clonotype: An end of the junction does not agree with germline; a read error may underlie this. The J gene is TRBJ2-3, the V gene TRBV5-1; tentatively, D is TRBD2 (5 bases). Germline CDR1 reads SGHRS; CDR2 reads YFSETQ. The CDR3 is 15 residues long. CDR3 loop: CASTEEWRITYTQYF. CDR3 coding DNA: TGCGCCAGCACGGAGGAGTGGCGAATCACATATACGCAGTATTTT.

This clonotype was seen a handful of times. The chain employs TRBV24-1 and TRBJ2-5, with a possible D match to TRBD1 (5 bases). The J call may be incorrect, as the DNA end agrees better with TRBJ2-1. The CDR3 has 14 amino acids. Germline CDR1 KGHDR, CDR2 SFDVKD. CDR3 nucleotides: TGTGCCACCAGTGGCCCGACAGAAGGCAATGAGCAGTTCTTC. Translation: CATSGPTEGNEQFF.

Only a few counts were recorded for this clonotype. This chain connects TRBV5-1 to TRBJ2-5; a weak D match, TRBD1 (5 bases). V lost 4 bases and J 0 bases, leaving 10 bases between the germline ends. The germline V gene has CDR1 SGHRS and CDR2 YFSETQ. This CDR3 comprises 14 residues. As DNA, the CDR3 is TGCGCCAGCAGCGGATCAGGGTACCAAGAGACCCAGTACTTC. Protein: CASSGSGYQETQYF. Filled out from reference TRBV5-1 and TRBJ2-5, the complete variable domain reads KAGVTQTPRYLIKTRGQQVTLSCSPISGHRSVSWYQQTPGQGLQFLFEYFSETQRNKGNFPGRFSGRQFSNSRSEMNVSTLELGDSALYLCASSGSGYQETQYFGPGTRLLVL.

This clonotype was seen more than once but under ten times. The CDR3 DNA sequence: TGTGCCAGCAGCCAACTCTCCACAATGGAGACCCAGTACTTC. Its protein product is CASSQLSTMETQYF. The V and J genes are TRBV3-1 and TRBJ2-1; D call uncertain. The J call may be wrong; the DNA end is better matched by TRBJ2-5. The germline V gene encodes CDR1 LGHDT and CDR2 YNNKEL (reference sequence). This CDR3 is 14 amino acids long.

The sample holds a few counts of this clonotype. This chain's CDR3 is CASSPRQGAPSSGANVLTF. The CDR3 DNA reads TGTGCCAGCAGCCCCAGACAGGGAGCTCCTTCCTCTGGGGCCAACGTCCTGACTTTC. This chain joins TRBV7-9 and TRBJ2-6; 7 nucleotides match TRBD1. CDR3 length equals 19 residues. Germline assignment: CDR1 SEHNR and CDR2 FQNEAQ (reference sequence). Losses at the gene ends were 5 bases for V and 0 bases for J; bases not matched to a gene: 13. Variable domain in full (rest from reference TRBV7-9 and TRBJ2-6): DTGVSQNPRHKITKRGQNVTFRCDPISEHNRLYWYRQTLGQGPEFLTYFQNEAQLEKSRLLSDRFSAERPKGSFSTLEIQRTEQGDSAMYLCASSPRQGAPSSGANVLTFGAGSRLTVL.

This clonotype showed up just a few times. This chain joins TRBV7-9 and TRBJ1-6, with TRBD1 identical over 8 bases. With V trimmed by 7 bases and J by 8 bases, 13 bases remained unmatched. Germline-derived CDR1 and CDR2 are SEHNR and FQNEAQ (reference sequence). The CDR3 consists of 16 residues. The CDR3 DNA reads TGTGCCAGCAACACAGGGGGTTCGAAGGATTATTCACCCCTCCACTTT. Protein: CASNTGGSKDYSPLHF.

V usage is TRBV5-8 and J usage is TRBJ2-6, with 9 bases matching TRBD1. CDR3 length equals 18 residues. Germline-derived CDR1 and CDR2 are SGHTS and YDEGEE. The V and J ends lost 1 base and 0 bases, in that order; junction bases with no gene match: 5. CDR3 amino acids: CASSLFRTGASGANVLTF. In DNA form, the CDR3 reads TGTGCCAGCAGCTTGTTTCGGACAGGGGCCTCTGGGGCCAACGTCCTGACTTTC.

The rearrangement joins TRBV6-1 to TRBJ1-4, with TRBD1 matching over 10 bases. The CDR3 runs to 14 residues. Germline lookup yields CDR1 MNHNS and CDR2 SASEGT. Trimming removed 6 bases from V and 7 bases from J; junction bases left unmatched: 5. The DNA for the CDR3 is TGTGCCAGCAGGATGGACAGGGGGGCTGAAAAACTGTTTTTT. Translated: CASRMDRGAEKLFF.

There are a few counts of this clonotype. The J gene is TRBJ2-5, the V gene TRBV5-1; TRBD2 matches 14 bases. The J segment lost 11 bases and the V segment lost 4 bases, leaving 19 bases of the junction unmatched. Germline values: CDR1 SGHRS, CDR2 YFSETQ. The CDR3 has 18 amino acids. CDR3 sequence: CASSDLGTTPGLAGVQYF. CDR3 nucleotide sequence: TGCGCCAGCAGCGACCTCGGGACGACGCCGGGACTAGCGGGAGTGCAGTACTTC. The variable domain in full, with the rest retrieved from reference TRBV5-1 and TRBJ2-5, is KAGVTQTPRYLIKTRGQQVTLSCSPISGHRSVSWYQQTPGQGLQFLFEYFSETQRNKGNFPGRFSGRQFSNSRSEMNVSTLELGDSALYLCASSDLGTTPGLAGVQYFGPGTRLLVL.